This is a list of T cell receptor beta chains from one sample in a study of T cell repertoires in cytomegalovirus infection. No antigen has been assigned to these receptors. TCRdb independently ran MiXCR on the reads; one entry per CDR3 protein. Here the sample spans roughly 34,000 distinct CDR3 sequences, about 50% being singletons. The input for sequencing was CD8+ T cells from cultured PBMCs, taken from culture after CMV antigen stimulation. Every receptor here comes from a human donor in good health (CMV status not recorded). Some clones in this sample may be carry-over from other donors' samples. The CDR3 runs from the conserved cysteine through the conserved F or W.

j_call	v_call	cdr3_aa
TRBJ2-7	TRBV7-6	CASSTGLAGVLEQYF
TRBJ2-7	TRBV7-9	CASSLGRYEQYF
TRBJ2-2	TRBV10-3	CAISESAGQSGELFF
TRBJ2-7	TRBV28	CASSLGSRDRGSYEQYF
TRBJ2-7	TRBV7-4	CASSSGGIRSYEQYF
TRBJ2-1	TRBV29-1	CSIHRSEQFF
TRBJ1-3	TRBV28	CASSLNRDRGLSGNTIYF
TRBJ2-7	TRBV27	CASSSSTSGISYEQYF
TRBJ2-7	TRBV7-4	CASSPSGGGEQYF
TRBJ2-7	TRBV19	CASSFEGQGYEQYF
TRBJ2-1	TRBV7-6	CASDLSGYNEQFF
TRBJ1-3	TRBV4-2	CASSQQDSDSGNTIYF
TRBJ2-7	TRBV6-2/TRBV6-3	CARLETDSYEQYF
TRBJ1-1	TRBV28	CASRTLPGQGANTEAFF
TRBJ2-7	TRBV7-2	CASSFRAGTAGEQYF
TRBJ2-7	TRBV7-9	CASSLVRGTYEQYF
TRBJ2-7	TRBV4-2	CASSQGAVSYEQYF
TRBJ2-7	TRBV28	CASLAANSYEQYF
TRBJ2-5	TRBV10-3	CAISDPGTQQETQYF
TRBJ2-7	TRBV2	CASSTGADLSSYEQYF
TRBJ2-1	TRBV7-2	CASSLAPYRTSGGVYNEQFF
TRBJ1-1	TRBV2	CASSELVKSTEAFF
TRBJ1-2	TRBV6-5	CASSYSTVTIYGYTF
TRBJ2-7	TRBV12-5	CASVPLVQQGSYEQYF
TRBJ2-7	TRBV7-6	CASSFLAGETYEQYF
TRBJ1-1	TRBV6-5	CASSYSRGGNTEAFF
TRBJ2-7	TRBV6-8	CASSPGTGISYEQYF
TRBJ1-4	TRBV28	CASSPGYNEKLFF